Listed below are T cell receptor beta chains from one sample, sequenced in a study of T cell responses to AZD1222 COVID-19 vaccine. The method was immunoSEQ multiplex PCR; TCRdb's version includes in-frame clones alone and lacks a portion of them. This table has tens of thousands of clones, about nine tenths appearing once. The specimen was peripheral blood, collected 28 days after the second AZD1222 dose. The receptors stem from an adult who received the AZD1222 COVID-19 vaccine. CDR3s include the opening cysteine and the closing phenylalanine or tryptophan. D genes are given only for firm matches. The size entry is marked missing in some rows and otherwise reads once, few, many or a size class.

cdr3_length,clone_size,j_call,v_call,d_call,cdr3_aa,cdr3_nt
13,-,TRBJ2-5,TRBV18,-,CASSPTNAETQYF,TGTGCCAGCTCACCCACGAACGCAGAGACCCAGTACTTC
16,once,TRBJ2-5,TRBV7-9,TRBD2,CASSLGSGVNQETQYF,TGTGCCAGCAGCTTAGGTAGCGGGGTAAATCAAGAGACCCAGTACTTC
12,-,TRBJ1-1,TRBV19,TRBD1,CASIGDRLVAFF,TGTGCCAGTATAGGGGACAGGTTAGTAGCTTTCTTT
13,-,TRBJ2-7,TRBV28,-,CASSYSDAYEQYF,TGTGCCAGCAGTTACAGCGATGCCTACGAGCAGTACTTC
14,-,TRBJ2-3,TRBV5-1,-,CASSSDSLTDTQYF,TGCGCCAGCAGCTCCGACAGCCTCACAGATACGCAGTATTTT
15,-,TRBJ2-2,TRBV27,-,CASSPVAPNTGELFF,TGTGCCAGCAGCCCCGTTGCACCGAACACCGGGGAGCTGTTTTTT
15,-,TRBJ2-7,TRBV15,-,CATSRGQGTSYEQYF,TGTGCCACCAGCAGAGGTCAGGGGACCTCCTACGAGCAGTACTTC
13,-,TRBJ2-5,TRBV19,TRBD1,CATRDRALETQYF,TGTGCCACCCGAGACAGGGCTTTGGAGACCCAGTACTTC
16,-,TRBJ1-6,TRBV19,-,CASSIRVLIYNSPLHF,TGTGCCAGTAGTATCCGGGTCCTTATTTATAATTCACCCCTCCACTTT
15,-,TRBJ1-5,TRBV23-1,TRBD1,CASSQSQGCSQPQHF,TGCGCCAGCAGTCAATCACAGGGGTGTAGTCAGCCCCAGCATTTT